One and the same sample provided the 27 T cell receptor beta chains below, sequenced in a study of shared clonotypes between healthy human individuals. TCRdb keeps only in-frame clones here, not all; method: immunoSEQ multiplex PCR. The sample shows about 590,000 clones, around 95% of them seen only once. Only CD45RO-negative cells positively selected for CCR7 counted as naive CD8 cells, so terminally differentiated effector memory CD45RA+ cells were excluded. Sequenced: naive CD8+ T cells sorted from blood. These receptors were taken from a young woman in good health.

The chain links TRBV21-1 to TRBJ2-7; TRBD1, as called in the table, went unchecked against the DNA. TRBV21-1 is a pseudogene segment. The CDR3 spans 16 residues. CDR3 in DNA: TGTGCCAGCAGCAAATATGGGACACAGCAGAATTACGAGCAGTACTTC. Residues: CASSKYGTQQNYEQYF.

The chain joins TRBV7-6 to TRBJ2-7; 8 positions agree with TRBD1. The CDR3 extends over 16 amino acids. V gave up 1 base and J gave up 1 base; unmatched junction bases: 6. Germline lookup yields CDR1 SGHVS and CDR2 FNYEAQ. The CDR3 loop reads CASSLEQGARSYEQYF. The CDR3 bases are TGTGCCAGCAGCTTAGAGCAGGGGGCAAGGTCCTACGAGCAGTACTTC. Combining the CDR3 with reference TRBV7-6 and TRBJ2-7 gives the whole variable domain GAGVSQSPRYKVTKRGQDVALRCDPISGHVSLYWYRQALGQGPEFLTYFNYEAQQDKSGLPNDRFSAERPEGSISTLTIQRTEQRDSAMYRCASSLEQGARSYEQYFGPGTRLTVT.

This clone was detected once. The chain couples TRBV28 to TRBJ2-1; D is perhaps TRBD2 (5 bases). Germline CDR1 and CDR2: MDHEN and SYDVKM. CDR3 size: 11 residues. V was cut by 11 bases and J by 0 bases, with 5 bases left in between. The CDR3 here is CAAGSYNEQFF. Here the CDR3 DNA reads TGTGCCGCGGGCTCCTACAATGAGCAGTTCTTC. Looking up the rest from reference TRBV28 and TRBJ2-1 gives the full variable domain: DVKVTQSSRYLVKRTGEKVFLECVQDMDHENMFWYRQDPGLGLRLIYFSYDVKMKEKGDIPEGYSVSREKKERFSLILESASTNQTSMYLCAAGSYNEQFFGPGTRLTVL.

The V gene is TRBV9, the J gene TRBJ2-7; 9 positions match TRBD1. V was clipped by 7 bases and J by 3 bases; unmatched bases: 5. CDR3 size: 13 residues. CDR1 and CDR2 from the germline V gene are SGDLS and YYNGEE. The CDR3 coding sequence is TGTGCCAGCGGACAGGGGATAAACTACGAGCAGTACTTC. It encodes CASGQGINYEQYF. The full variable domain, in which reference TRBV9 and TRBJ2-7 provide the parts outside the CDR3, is DSGVTQTPKHLITATGQRVTLRCSPRSGDLSVYWYQQSLDQGLQFLIQYYNGEERAKGNILERFSAQQFPDLHSELNLSSLELGDSALYFCASGQGINYEQYFGPGTRLTVT.

The CDR3 region is CAISELFSGREGEQYF. The CDR3, as DNA: TGTGCCATCAGTGAACTTTTTAGCGGGAGAGAGGGCGAGCAGTACTTC. The rearrangement links TRBV10-3 to TRBJ2-7; 9 bases are a match to TRBD2. V shed 3 bases, J shed 6 bases, and the junction held 12 bases outside the gene matches. The CDR3 is made up of 16 amino acids. Germline CDR1 reads ENHRY; CDR2 reads SYGVKD.

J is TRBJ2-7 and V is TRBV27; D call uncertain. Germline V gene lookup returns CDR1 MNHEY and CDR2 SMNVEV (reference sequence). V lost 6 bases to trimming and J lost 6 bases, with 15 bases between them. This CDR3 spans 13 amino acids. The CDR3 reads CASSPTAAREQYF. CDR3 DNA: TGTGCCAGCAGCCCTACGGCGGCTCGCGAGCAGTACTTC.

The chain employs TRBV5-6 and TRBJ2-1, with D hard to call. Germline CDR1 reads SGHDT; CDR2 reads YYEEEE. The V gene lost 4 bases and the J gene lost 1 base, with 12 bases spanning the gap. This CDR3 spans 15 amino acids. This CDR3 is CASSLNYVSYNEQFF. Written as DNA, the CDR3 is TGTGCCAGCAGCCTGAACTATGTGTCCTACAATGAGCAGTTCTTC.

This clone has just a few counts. The CDR3 nucleotides are TGTGCCAGCAGTTTATCAGGGGAGGGGACTGAAGCTTTCTTT. Its translation is CASSLSGEGTEAFF. V gene TRBV28 combines with J gene TRBJ1-1; possible D gene TRBD1, 6 bases. Germline V gives CDR1 MDHEN, CDR2 SYDVKM. The CDR3 consists of 14 residues. V dropped 1 base and J dropped 5 bases, with 11 bases sitting between them.

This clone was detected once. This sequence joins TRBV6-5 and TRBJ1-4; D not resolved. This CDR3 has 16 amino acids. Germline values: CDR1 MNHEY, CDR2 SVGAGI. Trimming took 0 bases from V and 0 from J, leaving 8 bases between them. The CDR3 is CASSYSPGATNEKLFF. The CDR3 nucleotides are TGTGCCAGCAGTTACTCTCCCGGGGCAACTAATGAAAAACTGTTTTTT.

The chain's CDR3 is CARSLVGRASYEQYF. The CDR3 region has the DNA TGTGCCAGAAGCTTGGTCGGGAGGGCCTCCTACGAGCAGTACTTC. V usage is TRBV5-3 and J usage is TRBJ2-7; 8 nucleotides line up with TRBD2. TRBV5-3 carries the ORF label, with uncertain function. With 0 bases clipped from V and 0 bases from J, the junction kept 2 bases outside the gene matches. This CDR3 spans 15 amino acids.

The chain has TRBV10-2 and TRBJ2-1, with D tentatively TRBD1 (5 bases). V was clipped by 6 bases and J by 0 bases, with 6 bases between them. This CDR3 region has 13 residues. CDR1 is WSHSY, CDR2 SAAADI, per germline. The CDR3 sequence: CASSDSSYNEQFF. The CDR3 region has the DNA TGCGCCAGCAGCGACAGCTCCTACAATGAGCAGTTCTTC.

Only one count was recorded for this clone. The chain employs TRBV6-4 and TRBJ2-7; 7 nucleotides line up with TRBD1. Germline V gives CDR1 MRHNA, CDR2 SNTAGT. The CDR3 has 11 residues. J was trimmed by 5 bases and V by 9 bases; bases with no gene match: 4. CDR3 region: CARTGNHEQYF. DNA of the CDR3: TGTGCCAGGACAGGGAACCACGAGCAGTACTTC.

For the CDR3, the DNA is TGTGCCACCAGCGGCGGGAGGCTGGATGAGCAGTTCTTC. Amino acid sequence: CATSGGRLDEQFF. The chain uses TRBV15 and TRBJ2-1, with 8 bases aligning to TRBD2. The ends lost 5 bases at V and 8 bases at J; junction bases unmatched: 5. Germline V gene lookup returns CDR1 LNHNV and CDR2 YYDKDF (reference sequence). The CDR3 runs 13 residues.

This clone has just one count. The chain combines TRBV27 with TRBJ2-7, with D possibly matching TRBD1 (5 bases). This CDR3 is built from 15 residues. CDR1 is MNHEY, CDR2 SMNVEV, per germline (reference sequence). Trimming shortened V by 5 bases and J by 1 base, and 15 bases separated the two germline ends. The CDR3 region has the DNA TGTGCCAGCAGTCTCGACGTTACAGGTTCCTACGAGCAGTACTTC. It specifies CASSLDVTGSYEQYF.

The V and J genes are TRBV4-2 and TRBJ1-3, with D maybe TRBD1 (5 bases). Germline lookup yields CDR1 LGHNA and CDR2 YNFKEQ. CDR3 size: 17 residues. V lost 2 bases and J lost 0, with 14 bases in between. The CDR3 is CASSQSGRGSSGNTIYF. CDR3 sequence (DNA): TGTGCCAGCAGCCAATCGGGAAGGGGCAGCTCTGGAAACACCATATATTTT.

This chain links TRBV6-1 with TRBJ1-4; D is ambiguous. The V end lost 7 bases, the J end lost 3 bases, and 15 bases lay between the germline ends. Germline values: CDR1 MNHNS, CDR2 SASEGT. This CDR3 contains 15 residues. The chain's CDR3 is CASTRVQLANEKLFF. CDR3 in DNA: TGTGCCAGCACAAGGGTTCAGTTAGCTAATGAAAAACTGTTTTTT.

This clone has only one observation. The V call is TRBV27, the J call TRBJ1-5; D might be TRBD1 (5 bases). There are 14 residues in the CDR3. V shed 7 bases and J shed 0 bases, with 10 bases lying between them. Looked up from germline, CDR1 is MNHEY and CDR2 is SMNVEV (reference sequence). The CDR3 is CASTPTGSNQPQHF. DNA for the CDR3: TGTGCCAGCACCCCAACAGGTAGCAATCAGCCCCAGCATTTT.

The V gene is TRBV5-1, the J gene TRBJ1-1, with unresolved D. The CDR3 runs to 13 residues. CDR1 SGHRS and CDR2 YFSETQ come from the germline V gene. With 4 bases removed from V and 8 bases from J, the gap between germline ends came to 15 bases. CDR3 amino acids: CASSPPGSVEAFF. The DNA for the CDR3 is TGCGCCAGCAGCCCCCCCGGCTCGGTGGAAGCTTTCTTT.

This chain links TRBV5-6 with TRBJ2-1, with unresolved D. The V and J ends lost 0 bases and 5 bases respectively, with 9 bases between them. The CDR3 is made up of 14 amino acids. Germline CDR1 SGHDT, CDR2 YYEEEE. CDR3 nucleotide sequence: TGTGCCAGCAGCTTGGGACTTACCAACAATGAGCAGTTCTTC. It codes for CASSLGLTNNEQFF.

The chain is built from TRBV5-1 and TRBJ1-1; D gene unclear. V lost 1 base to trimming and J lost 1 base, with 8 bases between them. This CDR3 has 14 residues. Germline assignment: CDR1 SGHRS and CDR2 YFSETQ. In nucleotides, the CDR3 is TGCGCCAGCAGCTTGTACACCCAGAACACTGAAGCTTTCTTT. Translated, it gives CASSLYTQNTEAFF.

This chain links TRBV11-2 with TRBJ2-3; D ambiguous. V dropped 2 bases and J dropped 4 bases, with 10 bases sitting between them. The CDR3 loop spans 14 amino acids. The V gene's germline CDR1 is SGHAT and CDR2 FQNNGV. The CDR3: CASSLPPGADTQYF. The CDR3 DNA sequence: TGTGCCAGCAGCTTACCTCCGGGTGCAGATACGCAGTATTTT.

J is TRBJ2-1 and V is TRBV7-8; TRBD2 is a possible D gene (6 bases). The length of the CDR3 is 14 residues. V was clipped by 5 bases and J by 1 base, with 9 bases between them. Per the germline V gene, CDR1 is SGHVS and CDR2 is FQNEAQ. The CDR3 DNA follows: TGTGCCAGCAGCCCGACTAGTTCCTACAATGAGCAGTTCTTC. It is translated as CASSPTSSYNEQFF.

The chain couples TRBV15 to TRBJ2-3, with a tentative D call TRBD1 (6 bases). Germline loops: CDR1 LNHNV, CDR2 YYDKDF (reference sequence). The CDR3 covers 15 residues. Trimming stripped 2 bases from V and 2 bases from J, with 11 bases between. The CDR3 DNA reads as TGTGCCACCAGCAGATACCGGGACAACACAGATACGCAGTATTTT. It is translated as CATSRYRDNTDTQYF.

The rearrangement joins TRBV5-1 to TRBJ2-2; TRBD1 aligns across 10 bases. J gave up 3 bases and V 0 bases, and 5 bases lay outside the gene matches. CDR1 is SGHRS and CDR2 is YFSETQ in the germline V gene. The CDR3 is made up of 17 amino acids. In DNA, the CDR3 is TGCGCCAGCAGCTTGGCCGGGACAGGGGCGTACACCGGGGAGCTGTTTTTT. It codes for CASSLAGTGAYTGELFF.

The CDR3 nucleotides are TGTGCCAGCACTGGGGCCGGCTATGGCTACACCTTC. Its protein product is CASTGAGYGYTF. The rearrangement joins TRBV2 to TRBJ1-2; TRBD1 might be the D (5 bases). Deletions cut 7 bases from V and 4 bases from J, with 10 bases between. The CDR3 is 12 residues long. Germline V gives CDR1 SNHLY, CDR2 FYNNEI.

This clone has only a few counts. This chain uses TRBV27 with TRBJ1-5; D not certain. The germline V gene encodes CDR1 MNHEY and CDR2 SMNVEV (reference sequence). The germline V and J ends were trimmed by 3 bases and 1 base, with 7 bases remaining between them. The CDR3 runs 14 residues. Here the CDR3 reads CASSFHTSNQPQHF. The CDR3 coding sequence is TGTGCCAGCAGTTTTCACACGAGCAATCAGCCCCAGCATTTT.

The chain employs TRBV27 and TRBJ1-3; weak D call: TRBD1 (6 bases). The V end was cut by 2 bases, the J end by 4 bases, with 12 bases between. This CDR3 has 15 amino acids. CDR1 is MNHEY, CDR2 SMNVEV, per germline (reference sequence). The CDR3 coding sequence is TGTGCCAGCAGTTTAAGACAGGCCGAAGGAAACACCATATATTTT. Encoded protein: CASSLRQAEGNTIYF.